The 28 T cell receptor beta chains in this list originate from one sample, sequenced in a study of cytomegalovirus exposure and HLA in healthy donors. A multiplex PCR was run with 60 Vbeta primers and 13 Jbeta primers. Using immunoSEQ multiplex PCR, the repertoire was profiled, and TCRdb retains in-frame clones only, with some absent. Of around 200,000 clones in the sample, around 83% were seen once. Sequencing input: PBMCs. These receptors originate from a woman aged 40 to 49 in good health and CMV-seronegative.

The chain recombines TRBV19 with TRBJ2-1; TRBD2 matches at 11 bases. Trimming cost V 7 bases and J 6 bases; bases outside gene matches: 8. From germline, CDR1 is LNHDA and CDR2 SQIVND (reference sequence). The CDR3 totals 15 residues. DNA of the CDR3: TGTGCCAGTAAACAGACTAGCGGGATTGGCAATGAGCAGTTCTTC. Translated: CASKQTSGIGNEQFF.

V usage is TRBV5-1 and J usage is TRBJ1-2; D gene ambiguous. V was cut by 4 bases and J by 2 bases, with 9 bases left in between. This CDR3 region has 13 residues. Looked up from germline, CDR1 is SGHRS and CDR2 is YFSETQ. The DNA for the CDR3 is TGCGCCAGCAGCCGGGATTCCAACTATGGCTACACCTTC. Amino acids: CASSRDSNYGYTF.

The genes are TRBV7-9 and TRBJ2-7, with 7 nucleotides matching TRBD2. This CDR3 contains 14 residues. Germline V gene data show CDR1 as SEHNR and CDR2 as FQNEAQ (reference sequence). V trimming: 0 bases; J trimming: 5 bases; junction bases outside the gene matches: 4. The CDR3 sequence is CASSLAGGPNEQYF. DNA for the CDR3: TGTGCCAGCAGCTTAGCGGGAGGGCCGAACGAGCAGTACTTC.

With respect to this clone: The sample holds other DNA sequences that translate to the same CDR3. DNA of the CDR3: TGTGCCAGCAGCGGGGGCAATCAGCCCCAGCATTTT. The encoded protein is CASSGGNQPQHF. This chain links TRBV28 with TRBJ1-5; no definite D call. Between the trimmed V and J ends, which lost 6 bases and 2 bases, there was a span of 5 bases. The CDR3 runs to 12 residues. Germline-derived CDR1 and CDR2 are MDHEN and SYDVKM.

J is TRBJ1-5 and V is TRBV27; 7 bases are shared with TRBD1. The ends lost 0 bases at V and 0 bases at J; junction bases unmatched: 5. Germline lookup yields CDR1 MNHEY and CDR2 SMNVEV (reference sequence). This CDR3 spans 17 amino acids. CDR3 DNA sequence: TGTGCCAGCAGTTTATCAGGGACAGTTCGTAGCAATCAGCCCCAGCATTTT. It specifies CASSLSGTVRSNQPQHF.

This chain uses TRBV10-1 with TRBJ2-1; 7 positions match TRBD1. The CDR3 is made up of 15 amino acids. Germline-derived CDR1 and CDR2 are WNHNN and SYGVQD (reference sequence). Trimming took 0 bases from V and 7 from J; bases not matched to a gene: 6. The CDR3 DNA follows: TGCGCCAGCAGTGAGTCAGGGGCAGGGGGAAATGAGCAGTTCTTC. Its translation: CASSESGAGGNEQFF.

The chain uses TRBV4-2 and TRBJ1-5; D is unclear. Deletions cut 2 bases from V and 5 bases from J, with 10 bases between. The germline V gene has CDR1 LGHNA and CDR2 YNFKEQ. This CDR3 spans 14 amino acids. CDR3 bases: TGTGCCAGCAGCCAAAGCGGAGAGGATCAGCCCCAGCATTTT. Translating it yields CASSQSGEDQPQHF.

The chain links TRBV10-2 to TRBJ2-7; the match to TRBD2 covers 11 bases. V shed 8 bases, J shed 0 bases, and the junction held 12 bases outside the gene matches. From germline, CDR1 is WSHSY and CDR2 SAAADI. The CDR3 length is 17 residues. Here the CDR3 reads CASVTGTSGSYSYEQYF. CDR3 coding DNA: TGCGCCAGCGTTACCGGGACTAGCGGATCCTACTCCTACGAGCAGTACTTC.

The chain is built from TRBV29-1 and TRBJ1-1; TRBD1 matches 7 bases. This CDR3 region has 14 residues. CDR1 and CDR2 (germline): SQVTM, ANQGSEA. Trimming cost V 3 bases and J 5 bases; bases outside gene matches: 9. The CDR3 DNA sequence: TGCAGCGTTGAGTCGGCAGGGGGTGGTACTGAAGCTTTCTTT. Encoded protein: CSVESAGGGTEAFF. The variable domain in full, with the rest retrieved from reference TRBV29-1 and TRBJ1-1, is SAVISQKPSRDICQRGTSLTIQCQVDSQVTMMFWYRQQPGQSLTLIATANQGSEATYESGFVIDKFPISRPNLTFSTLTVSNMSPEDSSIYLCSVESAGGGTEAFFGQGTRLTVV.

The chain employs TRBV6-4 and TRBJ2-2; 8 positions match TRBD1. In germline, CDR1 is MRHNA, CDR2 SNTAGT. The CDR3 extends over 16 amino acids. V lost 6 bases to trimming and J lost 2 bases; unmatched junction nucleotides: 8. DNA of the CDR3: TGTGCCAGCAGCATACTTGGGACAGGAAACACCGGGGAGCTGTTTTTT. Protein: CASSILGTGNTGELFF.

The genes are TRBV10-2 and TRBJ2-5; D might be TRBD2 (6 bases). Germline assignment: CDR1 WSHSY and CDR2 SAAADI. Trimming pared 5 bases from V and 4 bases from J, leaving 14 bases between. The CDR3 has 14 residues. The CDR3 DNA reads TGCGCCAGCAGTACCGGGACTGTAATAGAGACCCAGTACTTC. Its translation is CASSTGTVIETQYF.

The genes are TRBV30 and TRBJ1-1; 7 bases are a match to TRBD1. The CDR3 runs to 13 residues. V shed 5 bases, J shed 1 base, and the junction held 4 bases outside the gene matches. CDR1 is GTSNPN and CDR2 is SVGIG in the germline V gene (reference sequence). The DNA for the CDR3 is TGTGCCTGGCGCCAGGGGGGGAACACTGAAGCTTTCTTT. It specifies CAWRQGGNTEAFF. Looking up the rest from reference TRBV30 and TRBJ1-1 gives the full variable domain: SQTIHQWPATLVQPVGSPLSLECTVEGTSNPNLYWYRQAAGRGLQLLFYSVGIGQISSEVPQNLSASRPQDRQFILSSKKLLLSDSGFYLCAWRQGGNTEAFFGQGTRLTVV.

The chain combines TRBV18 with TRBJ1-1; D unclear. This CDR3 is built from 16 residues. Between the trimmed V and J ends, which lost 3 bases and 0 bases, there was a span of 14 bases. From germline, CDR1 is KGHSH and CDR2 LQKENI. In DNA, the CDR3 is TGTGCCAGCTCACCCTCGATCTCCCTAATGAACACTGAAGCTTTCTTT. It codes for CASSPSISLMNTEAFF.

This clone was observed once. J is TRBJ2-7 and V is TRBV5-4; 11 positions match TRBD2. This CDR3 region has 15 residues. Trimming at V came to 4 bases and at J to 0 bases, leaving 3 bases not matched to a gene. The germline CDR1 and CDR2 sequences are SGHNT and YYREEE (reference sequence). CDR3 nucleotide sequence: TGTGCCAGCAGCCCGGGACTAGCGGTCTCCTACGAGCAGTACTTC. Translation gives CASSPGLAVSYEQYF.

V usage is TRBV18 and J usage is TRBJ2-2; tentative D call: TRBD1 (5 bases). Germline V gene data show CDR1 as KGHSH and CDR2 as LQKENI. The V gene lost 3 bases and the J gene lost 1 base, with 9 bases spanning the gap. The CDR3 has 15 residues. CDR3 protein: CASSPVQGNTGELFF. DNA of the CDR3: TGTGCCAGCTCACCGGTCCAGGGGAACACCGGGGAGCTGTTTTTT.

The chain is built from TRBV6-4 and TRBJ2-7; the D gene is possibly TRBD2 (6 bases). The CDR3 runs to 13 residues. Trimming pared 7 bases from V and 0 bases from J, leaving 10 bases between. Per germline, CDR1 MRHNA and CDR2 SNTAGT. The CDR3 is CASIPRDSYEQYF. CDR3 DNA sequence: TGTGCCAGCATTCCGCGGGACTCCTACGAGCAGTACTTC.

The V and J genes are TRBV27 and TRBJ1-6; D might be TRBD1 (6 bases). This CDR3 region has 15 residues. V gave up 5 bases and J gave up 7 bases, with 15 bases separating them. Germline V gene data show CDR1 as MNHEY and CDR2 as SMNVEV (reference sequence). The CDR3 bases are TGTGCCAGCAGTACCACAGGGTGGACAAATTCACCCCTCCACTTT. Translated: CASSTTGWTNSPLHF.

V and J are TRBV27 and TRBJ2-5, with D perhaps matching TRBD1 (6 bases). There are 12 residues in the CDR3. Trimming left V 5 bases short and J 14 bases short, with 18 bases between. CDR1 and CDR2 from the germline V gene are MNHEY and SMNVEV (reference sequence). CDR3 region: CASSHPDRSGYF. The CDR3 DNA is TGTGCCAGCAGTCACCCTGACAGGAGTGGATACTTC.

The V gene is TRBV5-1, the J gene TRBJ1-3; no clear D. The CDR3 runs 12 residues. The V end lost 5 bases, the J end lost 4 bases, and 7 bases lay between the germline ends. Germline values: CDR1 SGHRS, CDR2 YFSETQ. The CDR3 DNA is TGCGCCAGCAGTACCGAGGGAAACACCATATATTTT. Translation: CASSTEGNTIYF.

The V gene is TRBV5-1, the J gene TRBJ2-7; 9 nucleotides agree with TRBD1. V was clipped by 4 bases and J by 5 bases; unmatched bases: 4. The CDR3 spans 13 residues. CDR1 is SGHRS and CDR2 is YFSETQ in the germline V gene. CDR3 sequence: CASSGQGIDEQYF. In DNA, the CDR3 is TGCGCCAGCAGCGGACAGGGGATTGACGAGCAGTACTTC.

This chain uses TRBV7-6 with TRBJ2-1; TRBD2 matches 7 bases. V lost 5 bases and J lost 5; bases outside the gene matches: 9. The CDR3 extends over 15 amino acids. Germline V gene data show CDR1 as SGHVS and CDR2 as FNYEAQ. The CDR3 here is CASSIGLVPHNEQFF. CDR3 nucleotide sequence: TGTGCCAGCAGCATAGGACTAGTACCCCACAATGAGCAGTTCTTC.

The V gene is TRBV10-1, the J gene TRBJ2-3, with a tentative D call TRBD2 (6 bases). CDR3 length equals 15 residues. Between the trimmed V and J ends, which lost 9 bases and 2 bases, there was a span of 18 bases. Germline CDR1 and CDR2: WNHNN and SYGVQD (reference sequence). Written as DNA, the CDR3 is TGCGCCAGTAGCCCCGGGACTCACGACACAGATACGCAGTATTTT. It specifies CASSPGTHDTDTQYF.

This clone was observed once. This chain uses TRBV15 with TRBJ1-2, with 9 bases matching TRBD1. CDR1 LNHNV and CDR2 YYDKDF come from the germline V gene (reference sequence). The CDR3 consists of 13 residues. Trimming cost V 7 bases and J 7 bases; bases outside gene matches: 7. The DNA for the CDR3 is TGTGCCACCAATAGGGACAGGGTCTCTGGCTACACCTTC. Amino acids: CATNRDRVSGYTF.

The gene calls are TRBV28 and TRBJ2-5, with 15 bases fitting TRBD2. The V gene end was trimmed by 1 base and the J gene end by 5 bases; junction bases not matched to a gene: 8. The CDR3 runs 18 residues. Per germline, CDR1 MDHEN and CDR2 SYDVKM. The DNA of the CDR3 is TGTGCCAGCAGTTTATCCCTTGGGACTAGCGGGAGGAAGGAGACCCAGTACTTC. This gives the protein CASSLSLGTSGRKETQYF. Drawing the rest from reference TRBV28 and TRBJ2-5, the complete variable domain is DVKVTQSSRYLVKRTGEKVFLECVQDMDHENMFWYRQDPGLGLRLIYFSYDVKMKEKGDIPEGYSVSREKKERFSLILESASTNQTSMYLCASSLSLGTSGRKETQYFGPGTRLLVL.

J is TRBJ2-1 and V is TRBV6-6; D is uncertain. From germline, CDR1 is MNHNY and CDR2 SVGAGI (reference sequence). V lost 9 bases to trimming and J lost 10 bases, with 7 bases between them. This CDR3 has 9 residues. CDR3 in DNA: TGTGCCAGGGCTAGGGAGCAGTTCTTC. Translation: CARAREQFF.

This chain joins TRBV19 and TRBJ1-2; maybe TRBD1 (6 bases). This CDR3 is 16 amino acids long. Germline-derived CDR1 and CDR2 are LNHDA and SQIVND (reference sequence). V lost 5 bases and J lost 0, with 16 bases in between. CDR3 in DNA: TGTGCCAGTAGTCCGATTGGAAGACAGGCTAACTATGGCTACACCTTC. The encoded protein is CASSPIGRQANYGYTF.

CDR3 DNA sequence: TGTGCCATCAGCCCGGGACTAGCCGACCAGACCCAGTACTTC. It translates to CAISPGLADQTQYF. The chain employs TRBV10-3 and TRBJ2-5, with 9 bases matching TRBD2. The CDR3 has 14 amino acids. The ends lost 6 bases at V and 6 bases at J; junction bases unmatched: 8. In germline, CDR1 is ENHRY, CDR2 SYGVKD.

The CDR3 loop is CAWQQGNSNQPQHF. The DNA for the CDR3 is TGTGCCTGGCAGCAGGGGAATAGCAATCAGCCCCAGCATTTT. The gene calls are TRBV30 and TRBJ1-5; D may be TRBD1 (6 bases). The CDR3 extends over 14 amino acids. V was cut by 5 bases and J by 0 bases, with 11 bases left in between. Germline-derived CDR1 and CDR2 are GTSNPN and SVGIG (reference sequence).